This T cell receptor beta chain appears in the sequencing data of a study of human T cells and chemical hapten exposure. Within the library, unique molecular identifiers were attached to each individual cDNA molecule. TCRdb independently ran MiXCR on the RACE reads; one entry per CDR3 protein. The table records 55,000 to 75,000 distinct CDR3 sequences, about 7% of them present only once. The sample holds many counts of this clonotype. The length of the CDR3 is 13 residues. With V trimmed by 2 bases and J by 6 bases, 1 base remained unmatched. As for time point: pre-sensitization, week 0. Indicated treatment: therapeutic diphenylcyclopropenone sensitization with weekly scalp DPC. Total RNA extraction was carried out from unfractionated whole blood.

The chain joins TRBV12-3 or TRBV12-4 to TRBJ2-4, with TRBD1 identical over 7 bases. The sequencing used whole blood, collected in connection with sensitization to the hapten diphenylcyclopropenone (DPC). This TCR was sampled from a woman aged 25 to 39 with alopecia areata. Some clones in this sample may be carry-over from other donors' samples. The CDR3 protein is CASSLSGGNIQYF. The CDR3 bases are TGTGCCAGCAGTTTATCAGGGGGAAACATTCAGTACTTC.